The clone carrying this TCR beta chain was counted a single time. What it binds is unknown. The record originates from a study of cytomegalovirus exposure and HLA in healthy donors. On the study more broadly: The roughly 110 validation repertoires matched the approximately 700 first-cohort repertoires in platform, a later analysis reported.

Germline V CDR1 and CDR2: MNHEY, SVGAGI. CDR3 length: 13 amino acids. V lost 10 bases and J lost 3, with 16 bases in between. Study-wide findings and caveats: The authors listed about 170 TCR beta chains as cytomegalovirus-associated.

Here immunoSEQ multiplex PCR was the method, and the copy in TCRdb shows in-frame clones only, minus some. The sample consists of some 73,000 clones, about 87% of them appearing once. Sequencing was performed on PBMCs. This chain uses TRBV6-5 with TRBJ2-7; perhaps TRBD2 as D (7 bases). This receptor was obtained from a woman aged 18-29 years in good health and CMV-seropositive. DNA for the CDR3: TGTGCCACAAAGGGGGGGGCATACTACGAGCAGTACTTC. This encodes CATKGGAYYEQYF.